The T cell receptor beta chain under discussion was sequenced for a study of human T cells and chemical hapten exposure. Germline V gene sequence: CDR1 SGHTA, CDR2 FQGNSA. The CDR3 covers 14 residues. The V end lost 5 bases, the J end lost 6 bases, and 11 bases lay between the germline ends. Time point specified: patch test 2, 6 weeks after DPC sensitization. Stated treatment: therapeutic diphenylcyclopropenone sensitization with weekly scalp DPC. From the RACE reads, TCRdb called clonotypes with MiXCR, one entry per CDR3 protein. The repertoire holds about 380,000 distinct CDR3 sequences, about 6% seen once, with about 5.6% in the top ten. Study outcomes and limitations: Expanded TCRs made up significantly more big CDR3 similarity clusters than controls did.

Concerning this clonotype: The antigen is not known.

V is TRBV7-2 and J is TRBJ1-6; D uncertain. Source: whole blood, taken in connection with sensitization to the hapten diphenylcyclopropenone (DPC). The source is a woman younger than 30 with alopecia areata. Some clones in this sample may be carry-over from other donors' samples. CDR3 sequence: CASSPQPLNSPLHF. The DNA of the CDR3 is TGTGCCAGCAGCCCTCAGCCCCTTAATTCACCCCTCCACTTT.